Sequencing of this T cell receptor (beta chain) was carried out in a study of blood T cells in healthy people across ages. Extracted total RNA amounted to at least 5.5 micrograms for each sample. Findings and caveats of the study: Comparison with aged donors showed that long-lived donors had more naive CD4+ cells and higher diversity.

The authors ran a second PCR of roughly 6 to 11 cycles using a sample-barcoded 5' primer and a J-beta primer mix. From the 5' RACE reads, TCRdb called clonotypes with MiXCR, one entry per CDR3 protein. The sample includes about 2 million distinct CDR3 sequences, about 49% seen only once; the top ten take roughly 2%. Concerning this clonotype: Its antigen is unidentified.

The V and J ends lost 2 bases and 1 base, in that order; junction bases with no gene match: 7. The CDR3 is 16 residues long. The germline V gene has CDR1 MNHNY and CDR2 SVGAGI (reference sequence). The genes are TRBV6-6 and TRBJ2-5, with 7 bases that match TRBD1. Sequencing was carried out using blood. The source of this sequence is a woman in her thirties or forties in good health. CDR3 nucleotide sequence: TGTGCCAGCAGTTACGGGTCAGCAGGGGGCCAAGAGACCCAGTACTTC. Translation: CASSYGSAGGQETQYF.